This T cell receptor (beta chain) appears in the sequencing data of a study of CD8+ T cells in alopecia areata. General observations from the study: With patients, TCR sharing proved less clear than in mice, a difference possibly related to HLA. Especially in alopecia totalis/universalis, lesional scalp showed greater clonality than normal scalp did. Resident alphabeta T-cell populations of normal skin are likewise subject to sequencing in scalp samples.

Sorting of PBMCs yielded the CD4+ and CD8+ T cells. Germline CDR1 is MNHNY and CDR2 is SVGAGI (reference sequence). The V gene lost 6 bases and the J gene lost 1 base, with 6 bases spanning the gap. The CDR3 has 12 amino acids. In the case of this clone: The antigen remains undetermined.

The sequencing template was cDNA reverse transcribed from extracted RNA. Here immunoSEQ multiplex PCR was the method, and the copy in TCRdb shows in-frame clones only, minus some. This table holds fewer than 150,000 clones, less than 70% found once. The source is a human donor in good health. J is TRBJ1-1 and V is TRBV6-6; no clear D. Source material: CD4+ T cells sorted from blood. This chain's CDR3 is CASRPSNTEAFF. The CDR3 coding sequence is TGTGCCAGCAGACCGTCGAACACTGAAGCTTTCTTT.